This entry lists 25 T cell receptor beta chains sequenced from one sample in a study of beta chain features in type 1 diabetes. Overall study findings and caveats: Among all four CD4+ subsets, Type 1 diabetes patients had TCRB CDR3s that were moderately but significantly shorter.

The investigators reverse transcribed all of the isolated RNA, so they sequenced expressed TCRB transcripts. Repertoires were generated with immunoSEQ multiplex PCR, while TCRdb's copy carries only in-frame clones and drops some. This sample has a few hundred thousand clones, with 16% found just once. No antigen has been identified for these receptors. The sequenced sample was naive CD4+ T cells from blood. The source of these receptors is a man aged 25-45 years with type 1 diabetes.

This clone was picked up a small number of times. The same CDR3 also results from other DNA sequences found in this sample. CDR3 nucleotides: TGTGCCAGCAGCCGTCAAGAGACCCAGTACTTC. Amino acid sequence: CASSRQETQYF. The chain uses TRBV14 and TRBJ2-5, with D uncertain. The germline V and J ends were trimmed by 4 bases and 2 bases, with 2 bases remaining between them. This CDR3 comprises 11 residues. Per the germline V gene, CDR1 is SGHDN and CDR2 is FVKESK. Filled out from reference TRBV14 and TRBJ2-5, the complete variable domain reads EAGVTQFPSHSVIEKGQTVTLRCDPISGHDNLYWYRRVMGKEIKFLLHFVKESKQDESGMPNNRFLAERTGGTYSTLKVQPAELEDSGVYFCASSRQETQYFGPGTRLLVL.

This clone was seen a handful of times. This chain connects TRBV29-1 to TRBJ2-2; perhaps TRBD2 as D (6 bases). The germline CDR1 and CDR2 sequences are SQVTM and ANQGSEA. The CDR3 sequence is 13 residues long. Trimming cost V 7 bases and J 7 bases, with 16 bases left between them. Written as DNA, the CDR3 is TGCAGCGCTCCTGGAGGGTCCGGCGGGGAGCTGTTTTTT. As protein: CSAPGGSGGELFF.

The chain has TRBV9 and TRBJ2-2; D not resolved. The V end lost 4 bases, the J end lost 4 bases, and 8 bases lay between the germline ends. Germline V gene data show CDR1 as SGDLS and CDR2 as YYNGEE. The CDR3 spans 13 residues. CDR3 region: CASSLASTGELFF. In nucleotides, the CDR3 is TGTGCCAGCAGCTTAGCAAGCACCGGGGAGCTGTTTTTT.

The chain employs TRBV15 and TRBJ1-4, with D possibly being TRBD1 (6 bases). Germline V CDR1 and CDR2: LNHNV, YYDKDF (reference sequence). V gave up 0 bases and J gave up 8 bases, with 13 bases separating them. This CDR3 is built from 15 residues. The CDR3: CATSRDRTAGEKLFF. The CDR3 coding sequence is TGTGCCACCAGCAGAGATAGGACAGCAGGGGAAAAACTGTTTTTT. The variable domain in full, completed from reference TRBV15 and TRBJ1-4, reads DAMVIQNPRYQVTQFGKPVTLSCSQTLNHNVMYWYQQKSSQAPKLLFHYYDKDFNNEADTPDNFQSRRPNTSFCFLDIRSPGLGDTAMYLCATSRDRTAGEKLFFGSGTQLSVL.

The rearrangement uses TRBV5-4 and TRBJ2-5; 7 bases are shared with TRBD1. This CDR3 has 15 residues. Germline CDR1 SGHNT, CDR2 YYREEE (reference sequence). V shed 0 bases and J 4 bases; nucleotides not matched to a gene: 6. CDR3 sequence: CASSLGGRGRETQYF. The CDR3 DNA is TGTGCCAGCAGCTTGGGGGGCAGGGGGAGAGAGACCCAGTACTTC.

The J gene is TRBJ2-7, the V gene TRBV29-1, with 7 bases lining up with TRBD1. Germline CDR1 and CDR2: SQVTM and ANQGSEA. The CDR3 has 15 amino acids. V shed 1 base, J shed 4 bases, and the junction held 10 bases outside the gene matches. In DNA, the CDR3 is TGCAGCGTTGAAGGTTTAAAACAGGGGAGATACGAGCAGTACTTC. This sequence encodes CSVEGLKQGRYEQYF.

This clone came up a few times. The chain has TRBV30 and TRBJ2-7; 7 bases are a match to TRBD1. The CDR3 loop spans 14 amino acids. From germline, CDR1 is GTSNPN and CDR2 SVGIG (reference sequence). Trimming at V came to 5 bases and at J to 3 bases, leaving 10 bases not matched to a gene. The CDR3 nucleotides are TGTGCCTGGGCCCCTCAGACAGGGCTCTACGAGCAGTACTTC. Its protein is CAWAPQTGLYEQYF.

This clone was detected only a few times. V and J are TRBV5-1 and TRBJ2-7; 9 bases fit TRBD2. Germline CDR1 and CDR2: SGHRS and YFSETQ. V lost 0 bases to trimming and J lost 2 bases; unmatched junction nucleotides: 9. This CDR3 spans 17 amino acids. The CDR3 coding sequence is TGCGCCAGCAGCTTGGACTTTAGCGGGAGTGGGGCCTACGAGCAGTACTTC. Its translation is CASSLDFSGSGAYEQYF.

In this sample, this clone turned up a few times. This chain joins TRBV29-1 and TRBJ1-2, with TRBD1 matching over 7 bases. The CDR3 is 13 amino acids. CDR1 is SQVTM and CDR2 is ANQGSEA in the germline V gene. V gave up 6 bases and J gave up 1 base; unmatched junction bases: 5. CDR3 protein: CSVRDSLNYGYTF. CDR3 bases: TGCAGCGTGCGGGACAGTCTTAACTATGGCTACACCTTC. Full variable domain (remainder filled in from reference TRBV29-1 and TRBJ1-2): SAVISQKPSRDICQRGTSLTIQCQVDSQVTMMFWYRQQPGQSLTLIATANQGSEATYESGFVIDKFPISRPNLTFSTLTVSNMSPEDSSIYLCSVRDSLNYGYTFGSGTRLTVV.

This clone has just a few counts. This chain links TRBV23-1 with TRBJ2-7; TRBD1 aligns across 9 bases. TRBV23-1 is labeled an ORF, and its function is uncertain. J gave up 3 bases and V 8 bases, and 2 bases lay outside the gene matches. The CDR3 has 12 amino acids. CDR3 loop: CASQGQGYEQYF. For the CDR3, the DNA is TGCGCCAGCCAGGGACAGGGCTACGAGCAGTACTTC.

This clone has just a few counts. The chain carries TRBV30 and TRBJ1-5, with 9 nucleotides matching TRBD1. Germline assignment: CDR1 GTSNPN and CDR2 SVGIG (reference sequence). With 1 base clipped from V and 2 bases from J, the junction kept 3 bases outside the gene matches. The CDR3 has 15 residues. The CDR3 coding sequence is TGTGCCTGGAGTGGGGGACAGGGAGGCAATCAGCCCCAGCATTTT. It translates to CAWSGGQGGNQPQHF.

The chain carries TRBV7-2 and TRBJ2-1, with 8 bases identical to TRBD2. This CDR3 is 15 amino acids long. In germline, CDR1 is SGHTA, CDR2 FQGNSA. V was pared by 3 bases and J by 11 bases, with 12 bases of the junction left unmatched. The CDR3 DNA follows: TGTGCCAGCAGCTTGGGACTAGTGAGAGGGAGCAAGCAGTTCTTC. This translates into CASSLGLVRGSKQFF.

About this clone itself: Additional DNA sequences in this sample encode the identical CDR3. This chain uses TRBV29-1 with TRBJ2-3; maybe TRBD1 (5 bases). Germline CDR1 and CDR2: SQVTM and ANQGSEA. The CDR3 runs to 12 residues. Between the trimmed V and J ends, which lost 6 bases and 6 bases, there was a span of 13 bases. CDR3 nucleotides: TGCAGCGTCGAAAGCCCAGGGGATACGCAGTATTTT. Translation gives CSVESPGDTQYF.

This clone was recorded a few times. V usage is TRBV29-1 and J usage is TRBJ1-2; D possibly corresponds to TRBD1 (6 bases). The CDR3 is 14 amino acids. Trimming removed 0 bases at V and 6 bases at J, with 14 bases between. Germline CDR1 is SQVTM and CDR2 is ANQGSEA. For the CDR3, the DNA is TGCAGCGTTGAAGAGTCAACCAGGGGTCATGGCTACACCTTC. It translates to CSVEESTRGHGYTF.

This clone was counted only a few times. The rearrangement links TRBV13 to TRBJ2-7; 13 bases are shared with TRBD2. V was pared by 5 bases and J by 6 bases, with 10 bases of the junction left unmatched. This CDR3 is 16 amino acids long. Germline CDR1 is PRHDT and CDR2 is FYEKMQ (reference sequence). The CDR3 here is CASSAWTSGRSAEQYF. The CDR3 DNA follows: TGTGCCAGCAGCGCCTGGACTAGCGGGAGATCCGCCGAGCAGTACTTC.

This clone has just a few counts. The chain is built from TRBV14 and TRBJ2-7, with D hard to call. Germline CDR1 SGHDN, CDR2 FVKESK. The V end lost 4 bases, the J end lost 12 bases, and 19 bases lay between the germline ends. The CDR3 runs 13 residues. The CDR3 DNA reads as TGTGCCAGCAGCCGCGATGGTGTGGCCGGACGGTACTTC. It codes for CASSRDGVAGRYF.

The chain carries TRBV20-1 and TRBJ2-7; D is unclear. The length of the CDR3 is 11 residues. The V end lost 2 bases, the J end lost 6 bases, and 8 bases lay between the germline ends. The V gene's germline CDR1 is DFQATT and CDR2 SNEGSKA (reference sequence). The CDR3 spells CSARKSAEQYF. The CDR3 DNA reads as TGCAGTGCTAGAAAGTCAGCCGAGCAGTACTTC.

This clone was observed a handful of times. The CDR3 loop is CASSQVTAYGSSAYEQYF. Here the CDR3 DNA reads TGTGCCAGCAGCCAAGTGACGGCCTATGGCAGCAGTGCCTACGAGCAGTACTTC. The chain is built from TRBV14 and TRBJ2-7, with unresolved D. The CDR3 contains 18 residues. The germline V and J ends were trimmed by 1 base and 2 bases, with 21 bases remaining between them. Per germline, CDR1 SGHDN and CDR2 FVKESK.

A few counts support this clone. The gene calls are TRBV10-3 and TRBJ2-1; TRBD2 aligns across 10 bases. Germline V gives CDR1 ENHRY, CDR2 SYGVKD. V shed 7 bases, J shed 6 bases, and the junction held 6 bases outside the gene matches. CDR3 size: 14 residues. CDR3 region: CAINPGLAINEQFF. CDR3 nucleotides: TGTGCCATCAATCCGGGACTAGCGATCAATGAGCAGTTCTTC.

J is TRBJ2-5 and V is TRBV5-4; D is unclear. The germline V gene has CDR1 SGHNT and CDR2 YYREEE (reference sequence). The CDR3 runs 15 residues. Between the trimmed V and J ends, which lost 2 bases and 1 base, there was a span of 12 bases. Here the CDR3 reads CASSFGRVGQETQYF. CDR3 nucleotide sequence: TGTGCCAGCAGCTTCGGTCGGGTGGGCCAAGAGACCCAGTACTTC.

This clone was counted between two and nine times. The gene calls are TRBV27 and TRBJ2-2; D gene uncertain. The CDR3 is 13 residues long. Germline-derived CDR1 and CDR2 are MNHEY and SMNVEV (reference sequence). Trimming cost V 4 bases and J 2 bases, with 5 bases left between them. CDR3 DNA: TGTGCCAGCAGTTCGGTAAACACCGGGGAGCTGTTTTTT. Translated: CASSSVNTGELFF.

This clone was seen more than once but under ten times. J is TRBJ2-4 and V is TRBV7-2; unclear D gene. Germline CDR1 SGHTA, CDR2 FQGNSA. There are 14 residues in the CDR3. Deletions cut 5 bases from V and 0 bases from J, with 8 bases between. CDR3 DNA sequence: TGTGCCAGCAGCCCCCGGGTAGCCAAAAACATTCAGTACTTC. Translated, it gives CASSPRVAKNIQYF.

This chain uses TRBV27 with TRBJ1-2; TRBD1 might be the D (5 bases). Germline V gene lookup returns CDR1 MNHEY and CDR2 SMNVEV (reference sequence). Trimming took off 5 bases at V and 6 bases at J, with 25 bases between the two ends. The CDR3 has 17 amino acids. CDR3 DNA: TGTGCCAGCAGTCCGATACTAAGACAGTCATCGACAAATGGCTACACCTTC. As protein: CASSPILRQSSTNGYTF.

This rearrangement joins TRBV14 to TRBJ1-2; TRBD1 might be the D (6 bases). The germline CDR1 and CDR2 sequences are SGHDN and FVKESK. V lost 0 bases and J 4 bases, leaving 12 bases between the germline ends. This CDR3 spans 15 amino acids. The CDR3 protein is CASSQDPGASYGYTF. The DNA of the CDR3 is TGTGCCAGCAGCCAAGATCCGGGGGCAAGCTATGGCTACACCTTC. Full variable domain (outside the CDR3, taken from reference TRBV14 and TRBJ1-2): EAGVTQFPSHSVIEKGQTVTLRCDPISGHDNLYWYRRVMGKEIKFLLHFVKESKQDESGMPNNRFLAERTGGTYSTLKVQPAELEDSGVYFCASSQDPGASYGYTFGSGTRLTVV.

This clone was recorded a few times. This rearrangement joins TRBV7-2 to TRBJ2-5; 7 bases fit TRBD1. Unmatched junction bases numbered 7, after V lost 5 bases and J lost 1 base. The germline CDR1 and CDR2 sequences are SGHTA and FQGNSA. This CDR3 comprises 15 residues. CDR3 in amino acids: CASSPRTGIQETQYF. In DNA form, the CDR3 reads TGTGCCAGCAGCCCTAGGACAGGCATCCAAGAGACCCAGTACTTC.